The entry below describes one TCR beta chain. Generated by immunoSEQ multiplex PCR, the TCRdb table keeps only in-frame clones and is missing some. The table shows around 94,000 clones, with about 85% occurring only once. This entry comes from a study of control samples from healthy donors and cancer patients. The specimen was blood. This TCR came from a woman aged 45-65 years in good health.

The CDR3 loop reads CASSPRTGGGHEQFF. In DNA, the CDR3 is TGTGCCAGCTCACCTCGGACAGGGGGCGGCCATGAGCAGTTCTTC. The chain combines TRBV18 with TRBJ2-1, with 11 bases lining up with TRBD1. Losses at the gene ends were 3 bases for V and 8 bases for J; bases not matched to a gene: 6. The CDR3 length is 15 residues. Germline V gene data show CDR1 as KGHSH and CDR2 as LQKENI.